This is a list of T cell receptor beta chains from one sample in a study of T-cell reconstitution after alpha-beta-depleted transplantation in children. TCRdb reprocessed the PCR reads with MiXCR, giving one entry per CDR3 protein. The repertoire holds around 370,000 distinct CDR3 sequences, with about 9.4% as singletons. Material: PBMCs from the stem cell graft donor, obtained from the stem cell graft. These receptors all stem from a human donor who donated a stem cell graft to a child with acute lymphoblastic leukemia. Each CDR3 is given with its conserved first and last residue. Each record gives: D gene, V gene, J gene, clone size, CDR3 DNA, CDR3 protein. D genes are given only for firm matches. The size field is filled for only some rows; it gives once, few, many or a size class.

>-|TRBV29-1|TRBJ2-2|few
TGCAGCGTTTCAGGGAGGTACACCGGGGAGCTGTTTTTT
CSVSGRYTGELFF
>-|TRBV4-3|TRBJ2-4|-
TGCGCCAGCAGCCAAGACAGGAGGGCCCTTGCCAAAAACATTCAGTACTTC
CASSQDRRALAKNIQYF
>TRBD1|TRBV6-5|TRBJ2-7|-
TGTGCCAGCAGTTACGCGGGGACAGGGAACTACGAGCAGTACTTC
CASSYAGTGNYEQYF
>-|TRBV18|TRBJ1-2|-
TGTGCCAGCTCAACGAACCCCGATGGCTACACCTTC
CASSTNPDGYTF
>-|TRBV6-6|TRBJ2-5|-
TGTGCCAGCAAAAGGACAGACCAAGAGACCCAGTACTTC
CASKRTDQETQYF
>TRBD2|TRBV20-1|TRBJ2-3|few
TGCAGTGCTCGTATAGCGGGAGGGTCAGATACGCAGTATTTT
CSARIAGGSDTQYF
>-|TRBV7-3|TRBJ2-2|many
TGTGCCAGCGGGATAAAGGGCACCGGGGAGCTGTTTTTT
CASGIKGTGELFF
>TRBD1|TRBV5-1|TRBJ1-5|few
TGCGCCAGCAGCCTCGGGGACAGGGAAGCCAATCAGCCCCAGCATTTT
CASSLGDREANQPQHF
>TRBD1|TRBV5-1|TRBJ1-5|many
TGCGCCAGCAGCTTGGGACAGGGCTCCCATCAGCCCCAGCATTTT
CASSLGQGSHQPQHF
>-|TRBV18|TRBJ2-7|-
TGTGCCAGCTCACCACGGGCCTCCTACTACGAGCAGTACTTC
CASSPRASYYEQYF
>-|TRBV7-9|TRBJ1-1|-
TGTGCCAGCAGCTTAGCTCAGGGGCAGAACACTGAAGCTTTCTTT
CASSLAQGQNTEAFF
>-|TRBV20-1|TRBJ2-5|few
TGCAGTGCTAGAAAGGGACCCCAAGAGACCCAGTACTTC
CSARKGPQETQYF
>TRBD1|TRBV20-1|TRBJ2-7|-
TGCAGTGCTAGAGATGATCGGACAGGGGCCGAGCAGTACTTC
CSARDDRTGAEQYF
>-|TRBV6-1|TRBJ1-4|-
TGTGCCAGCAGTGAAGTACGAAGGGGTGAAAAACTGTTTTTT
CASSEVRRGEKLFF
>-|TRBV12-3/TRBV12-4|TRBJ1-2|few
TGTGCCAGCAGCAATCAGGGGAGTGGCTACACCTTC
CASSNQGSGYTF
>-|TRBV6-1|TRBJ1-2|many
TGTGCCAGCAGCTCGCCGGGACGCCTAAACTATGGCTACACCTTC
CASSSPGRLNYGYTF
>-|TRBV28|TRBJ1-1|few
TGTGCCAGCAGAATGGTGGGATTGCGGGACACTGAAGCTTTCTTT
CASRMVGLRDTEAFF
>-|TRBV24-1|TRBJ2-1|few
TGTGCCACCAGTGATCCTCGCTCCTACAATGAGCAGTTCTTC
CATSDPRSYNEQFF
>-|TRBV11-2|TRBJ2-1|few
TGTGCCAGCAGCTCCCTCACAGCAGGGGGGCCACATGAGCAGTTCTTC
CASSSLTAGGPHEQFF
>TRBD2|TRBV12-3/TRBV12-4|TRBJ2-3|-
TGTGCCAGCAGTTTTGGGGTAGCGGGAACTAGCACAGATACGCAGTATTTT
CASSFGVAGTSTDTQYF
>TRBD1|TRBV5-1|TRBJ2-7|few
TGCGCCAGCAGCTTGGGGGACAGCGTCTACGAGCAGTACTTC
CASSLGDSVYEQYF
>-|TRBV21-1|TRBJ1-3|few
TGTGCCAGCATAGGGAATTTACACTCTGGAAACACCATATATTTT
CASIGNLHSGNTIYF
>TRBD2|TRBV7-9|TRBJ2-1|few
TGTGCCAGCAGCTTAGATACTAGCGGGGACTTCTACAATGAGCAGTTCTTC
CASSLDTSGDFYNEQFF
>-|TRBV6-1|TRBJ1-3|-
TGTGCCAGCTGGCAGACCTCTGGAAACACCATATATTTT
CASWQTSGNTIYF
>-|TRBV27|TRBJ2-7|few
TGTGCCAGCTCACCCGGGACCACCCAGCAGTACTTC
CASSPGTTQQYF
>-|TRBV6-5|TRBJ1-2|few
TGTGCCAGCAGGAATACAGCTGAAGGCTACACCTTC
CASRNTAEGYTF
>TRBD1|TRBV2|TRBJ2-1|few
TGTGCCAGCAGCGAGGACAGGGGTTCTTACAATGAGCAGTTCTTC
CASSEDRGSYNEQFF
>TRBD2|TRBV28|TRBJ2-1|few
TGTGCCAGCAGTTTAGCACTAGCGCCTGCCTACAATGAGCAGTTCTTC
CASSLALAPAYNEQFF
>TRBD1|TRBV20-1|TRBJ2-2|few
TGCAGTGCTTTTGGACAGGGGAACACCGGGGAGCTGTTTTTT
CSAFGQGNTGELFF
>TRBD2|TRBV29-1|TRBJ2-1|-
TGCAGCGTTAGGGGGGGGACTAGCGGGATGATCTCCTACAATGAGCAGTTCTTC
CSVRGGTSGMISYNEQFF
>-|TRBV5-4|TRBJ1-2|few
TGTGCCAGCCTGGCGTCGGGGGTCGCCTCCTATGGCTACACCTTC
CASLASGVASYGYTF
>-|TRBV27|TRBJ2-3|few
TGTGCCAGCAGTTTTGGACACCTCACAGATACGCAGTATTTT
CASSFGHLTDTQYF
>-|TRBV15|TRBJ2-1|-
TGTGCCACCAGCAGAGAGGGACGGACCTACAATGAGCAGTTCTTC
CATSREGRTYNEQFF
>TRBD2|TRBV4-2|TRBJ2-7|many
TGTGCCAGCAGCCAAAAGACTAGCGGGAGCTCCTACGAGCAGTACTTC
CASSQKTSGSSYEQYF
>-|TRBV5-1|TRBJ1-2|-
TGCGCCAGCAGCGGGGACCAGGCGGGCTACACCTTC
CASSGDQAGYTF
>TRBD2|TRBV2|TRBJ2-3|few
TGTGCCAGCAGTGATTGGACTAGCGGGAGGGCAGATACGCAGTATTTT
CASSDWTSGRADTQYF
>-|TRBV29-1|TRBJ2-3|few
TGCAGCGTCCACTTAGGGGCAGATACGCAGTATTTT
CSVHLGADTQYF
>-|TRBV12-3/TRBV12-4|TRBJ2-3|-
TGTGCCAGCAGTCAATCTGATACGCAGTATTTT
CASSQSDTQYF
>TRBD1|TRBV4-3|TRBJ1-4|few
TGCGCCAGCAGCGCTTCACAGGGGGTCAATGAAAAACTGTTTTTT
CASSASQGVNEKLFF
>-|TRBV7-2|TRBJ2-1|-
TGTGCCAGCAGCTTGCCCGGACTTTACAATGAGCAGTTCTTC
CASSLPGLYNEQFF
>TRBD2|TRBV7-2|TRBJ2-7|-
TGTGCCAGCAGCATACGGACTAGCGGGAGAGACTACGAGCAGTACTTC
CASSIRTSGRDYEQYF
>-|TRBV5-1|TRBJ1-4|few
TGCGCCAGCAGCCCCGGTGACCCGGAAAAACTGTTTTTT
CASSPGDPEKLFF
>-|TRBV20-1|TRBJ1-3|few
TGCAGTGCTAGAGCCCGAGAGGCTGGAAACACCATATATTTT
CSARAREAGNTIYF
>-|TRBV7-8|TRBJ2-3|-
TGTGCCAGCAGCTTAGGGGCCCAAAACGAATGGACAGATACGCAGTATTTT
CASSLGAQNEWTDTQYF
>TRBD1|TRBV27|TRBJ2-2|few
TGTGCCAGCAGTTTAAGGACAGGGATGAACACCGGGGAGCTGTTTTTT
CASSLRTGMNTGELFF
>TRBD2|TRBV27|TRBJ2-1|-
TGTGCCAGCAGTCCCTCCGTATCCGGGAGGGATGAGCAGTTCTTC
CASSPSVSGRDEQFF
>TRBD1|TRBV10-3|TRBJ1-5|-
TGTGCCATCAGTGATACACAGGGGTTTGGCAATCAGCCCCAGCATTTT
CAISDTQGFGNQPQHF